Presented here are 20 T cell receptor beta chains from one specimen sequenced in a study of blood T cells in healthy people across ages. With a J-beta primer mix and a sample-barcoded 5' primer, a second PCR ran about 7 to 12 cycles. TCRdb re-called the 5' RACE reads through MiXCR, storing one row per CDR3 protein. The sample lists hundreds of thousands of distinct CDR3 sequences; roughly three fifths were seen once. Sequenced: blood. These TCRs come from a man aged 35-49 years in good health.

Only one count was recorded for this clonotype. The chain carries TRBV25-1 and TRBJ2-6; D tentatively reads TRBD1 or TRBD2 (5 bases each). V shed 4 bases and J shed 0 bases, with 10 bases lying between them. This CDR3 region has 16 residues. The V gene's germline CDR1 is MGHDK and CDR2 SYGVNS. As DNA, the CDR3 is TGTGCCAGCAGTGGGGGACGGAACTCTGGGGCCAACGTCCTGACTTTC. This gives the protein CASSGGRNSGANVLTF.

This clonotype came up a few times. The chain carries TRBV6-5 and TRBJ2-1; D is possibly TRBD2 (6 bases). CDR1 MNHEY and CDR2 SVGAGI come from the germline V gene. Between the trimmed V and J ends, which lost 8 bases and 8 bases, there was a span of 19 bases. The CDR3 is 14 amino acids. The CDR3 sequence: CASVGTGVNDEQFF. The CDR3 DNA is TGTGCCAGCGTCGGTACGGGAGTAAACGATGAGCAGTTCTTC.

V and J are TRBV7-2 and TRBJ2-5; TRBD1 aligns across 10 bases. V was clipped by 5 bases and J by 5 bases; unmatched bases: 17. The CDR3 runs 18 residues. Germline V lookup: CDR1 SGHTA, CDR2 FQGNSA. The CDR3 protein is CASSLWATGGAVLETQYF. Here the CDR3 DNA reads TGTGCCAGCAGCCTTTGGGCGACAGGGGGCGCGGTACTGGAGACCCAGTACTTC.

The V gene is TRBV9, the J gene TRBJ2-1, with D possibly matching TRBD2 (6 bases). Germline V gene sequence: CDR1 SGDLS, CDR2 YYNGEE. This CDR3 has 14 amino acids. V was shortened by 3 bases and J by 5 bases, with 12 bases between the two germline ends. The CDR3 DNA reads TGTGCCAGCAGCGCGACTAGTCGGGACAATGAGCAGTTCTTC. Its protein is CASSATSRDNEQFF.

The V and J genes are TRBV29-1 and TRBJ1-4; D not resolved. V was clipped by 7 bases and J by 3 bases, with 9 bases between them. This CDR3 contains 12 residues. Germline-derived CDR1 and CDR2 are SQVTM and ANQGSEA. The chain's CDR3 is CSGRDPNEKLFF. CDR3 DNA: TGCAGCGGCCGCGACCCTAATGAAAAACTGTTTTTT.

By share of the sample, this clonotype is medium-sized (0.01 to 0.1%). The chain links TRBV28 to TRBJ1-2, with 7 positions matching TRBD1. V dropped 2 bases and J dropped 8; count of bases not matched to a gene: 14. The germline V gene encodes CDR1 MDHEN and CDR2 SYDVKM. This CDR3 is 16 amino acids long. The CDR3, as DNA: TGTGCCAGCAGTTTAAGGGCAGGGGGGTATGCGTGGGGCTACACCTTC. This sequence encodes CASSLRAGGYAWGYTF.

This clonotype was seen more than once but under ten times. The chain uses TRBV20-1 and TRBJ2-5, with 7 bases matching TRBD1. V was pared by 3 bases and J by 1 base, with 2 bases of the junction left unmatched. CDR1 is DFQATT, CDR2 SNEGSKA, per germline (reference sequence). This CDR3 comprises 13 residues. The CDR3 protein is CSASRQGQETQYF. The DNA of the CDR3 is TGCAGTGCTAGCCGACAGGGCCAAGAGACCCAGTACTTC.

This chain connects TRBV4-2 to TRBJ2-7; TRBD2 aligns across 14 bases. The CDR3 covers 22 residues. V dropped 3 bases and J dropped 2; count of bases not matched to a gene: 21. From germline, CDR1 is LGHNA and CDR2 YNFKEQ. The CDR3 nucleotides are TGTGCCAGCAGCCAGGATTACAACGGGAAGGGACTAGCGGGAGAACCTCCCTACGAGCAGTACTTC. It yields the protein CASSQDYNGKGLAGEPPYEQYF.

The chain couples TRBV20-1 to TRBJ2-3, with TRBD2 matching 9 bases. V was clipped by 3 bases and J by 2 bases; unmatched bases: 3. Germline CDR1 DFQATT, CDR2 SNEGSKA (reference sequence). The CDR3 covers 14 residues. The CDR3, as DNA: TGCAGTGCTAGTCTAGCGGGGCACACAGATACGCAGTATTTT. Its translation: CSASLAGHTDTQYF.

This clonotype has only one observation. In nucleotides, the CDR3 is TGTGCCTGGAGCGCTGGGCAAGAGACCCAGTACTTC. It specifies CAWSAGQETQYF. J is TRBJ2-5 and V is TRBV30; no clear D. The V gene lost 3 bases and the J gene lost 2 bases, with 7 bases spanning the gap. Germline CDR1 GTSNPN, CDR2 SVGIG (reference sequence). The CDR3 contains 12 residues. Full variable domain (outside the CDR3, taken from reference TRBV30 and TRBJ2-5): SQTIHQWPATLVQPVGSPLSLECTVEGTSNPNLYWYRQAAGRGLQLLFYSVGIGQISSEVPQNLSASRPQDRQFILSSKKLLLSDSGFYLCAWSAGQETQYFGPGTRLLVL.

The chain combines TRBV12-3 or TRBV12-4 with TRBJ2-1; D gene ambiguous. This CDR3 region has 13 residues. Trimming left V 4 bases short and J 7 bases short, with 11 bases between. CDR3 sequence (DNA): TGTGCCAGCAGTTGGGGTCCCACTAATGAGCAGTTCTTC. It is translated as CASSWGPTNEQFF.

This clonotype was seen only a few times. V gene TRBV4-3 combines with J gene TRBJ2-7; 7 bases are shared with TRBD1. Trimming cost V 2 bases and J 2 bases; bases outside gene matches: 9. The germline V gene has CDR1 LGHNA and CDR2 YSLEER. The length of the CDR3 is 16 residues. Here the CDR3 reads CASSQSPGQSAYEQYF. CDR3 bases: TGCGCCAGCAGCCAATCGCCGGGACAGAGCGCCTACGAGCAGTACTTC.

The chain combines TRBV4-3 with TRBJ2-5; the match to TRBD2 covers 7 bases. J gave up 13 bases and V 4 bases, and 12 bases lay outside the gene matches. The CDR3 totals 13 residues. Germline CDR1 reads LGHNA; CDR2 reads YSLEER. The CDR3 loop is CASSPSRGVRGYF. The CDR3 DNA is TGCGCCAGCAGCCCAAGTCGGGGGGTTAGGGGGTACTTC.

In this sample, this clonotype turned up a few times. The V gene is TRBV9, the J gene TRBJ2-3; D gene ambiguous. Germline loops: CDR1 SGDLS, CDR2 YYNGEE. The CDR3 sequence is 14 residues long. V was clipped by 2 bases and J by 0 bases, with 7 bases between them. Here the CDR3 reads CASSVEASTDTQYF. CDR3 bases: TGTGCCAGCAGCGTGGAAGCGAGCACAGATACGCAGTATTTT.

This sequence joins TRBV2 and TRBJ2-3, with 10 bases aligning to TRBD1. The V gene's germline CDR1 is SNHLY and CDR2 FYNNEI. V dropped 8 bases and J dropped 4; count of bases not matched to a gene: 24. There are 20 residues in the CDR3. DNA for the CDR3: TGTGCCAGCTACAAAAGTTTCTTCTTTGGGACAGGGGCGGGTGCAGATACGCAGTATTTT. It translates to CASYKSFFFGTGAGADTQYF.

This clonotype was counted a few times. This chain links TRBV4-2 with TRBJ2-3, with TRBD2 matching over 11 bases. The CDR3 consists of 16 residues. Germline CDR1 and CDR2: LGHNA and YNFKEQ. Germline trimming cut 2 bases from V and 3 bases from J; bases unmatched to any gene: 4. In nucleotides, the CDR3 is TGTGCCAGCAGCCAAAATAGCGGGAGGGTTACAGATACGCAGTATTTT. It is translated as CASSQNSGRVTDTQYF.

The chain employs TRBV29-1 and TRBJ2-5; perhaps TRBD2 as D (5 bases). The length of the CDR3 is 12 residues. Germline loops: CDR1 SQVTM, CDR2 ANQGSEA. Trimming took 7 bases from V and 5 from J, leaving 14 bases between them. The CDR3 sequence: CSERTGKETQYF. For the CDR3, the DNA is TGCAGCGAACGGACTGGGAAGGAGACCCAGTACTTC. The full variable domain, rest sourced from reference TRBV29-1 and TRBJ2-5, is SAVISQKPSRDICQRGTSLTIQCQVDSQVTMMFWYRQQPGQSLTLIATANQGSEATYESGFVIDKFPISRPNLTFSTLTVSNMSPEDSSIYLCSERTGKETQYFGPGTRLLVL.

The chain links TRBV7-2 to TRBJ1-5; the D gene is possibly TRBD1 (6 bases). V dropped 3 bases and J dropped 7 bases, with 10 bases sitting between them. The CDR3 runs 13 residues. Germline V gene lookup returns CDR1 SGHTA and CDR2 FQGNSA. The CDR3 DNA follows: TGTGCCAGCAGCTTCGGGACATTCCAGCCCCAGCATTTT. It is translated as CASSFGTFQPQHF.

The chain links TRBV5-1 to TRBJ1-2; the D gene is possibly TRBD1 (6 bases). Germline loops: CDR1 SGHRS, CDR2 YFSETQ. CDR3 length: 15 residues. V shed 0 bases and J shed 8 bases, with 17 bases lying between them. The CDR3 sequence: CASSLVNAGDGGYTF. CDR3 nucleotides: TGCGCCAGCAGCTTGGTTAACGCAGGGGACGGAGGCTACACCTTC.

This rearrangement joins TRBV28 to TRBJ1-5, with a tentative D call TRBD1 (5 bases). The ends were cut back, 2 bases at V and 2 bases at J, with 19 bases in the middle. The CDR3 is made up of 18 amino acids. CDR1 and CDR2 from the germline V gene are MDHEN and SYDVKM. CDR3 protein: CASSLDSGGGEGNQPQHF. CDR3 sequence (DNA): TGTGCCAGCAGTTTAGATTCTGGGGGGGGAGAAGGCAATCAGCCCCAGCATTTT.